The clone carrying this TCR beta chain has at least ten counts. Its antigen is currently unknown. The V gene lost 6 bases and the J gene lost 8 bases, with 16 bases spanning the gap. The CDR3 is 12 amino acids. CDR1 DFQATT and CDR2 SNEGSKA come from the germline V gene (reference sequence). Separate cDNA molecules each had unique molecular identifiers attached to them. One entry per CDR3 protein results from TCRdb running MiXCR on the 5' RACE reads. Among 15,000 to 25,000 distinct CDR3 sequences, around 4.4% were seen once, and the ten largest hold 7% to 8.5%. This entry comes from a study of early T cells in non-severe SARS-CoV-2 infection. As for the study in general: Chains from this unsorted whole-blood bulk RNA could not be paired.

Study-wide results and limits: Matching results from VDJdb favored anti-spike CD8 responses, leaving private and CD4 specificities undetected.

What was sequenced was whole blood. V is TRBV20-1 and J is TRBJ1-2, with TRBD1 as a possible D gene (6 bases). This receptor was taken from an adult who was a healthcare worker with PCR-confirmed SARS-CoV-2 infection or an uninfected control (not recorded which). This CDR3 is CSAGRRTDGYTF. The CDR3 DNA is TGCAGTGCGGGGCGGCGGACAGACGGCTACACCTTC.